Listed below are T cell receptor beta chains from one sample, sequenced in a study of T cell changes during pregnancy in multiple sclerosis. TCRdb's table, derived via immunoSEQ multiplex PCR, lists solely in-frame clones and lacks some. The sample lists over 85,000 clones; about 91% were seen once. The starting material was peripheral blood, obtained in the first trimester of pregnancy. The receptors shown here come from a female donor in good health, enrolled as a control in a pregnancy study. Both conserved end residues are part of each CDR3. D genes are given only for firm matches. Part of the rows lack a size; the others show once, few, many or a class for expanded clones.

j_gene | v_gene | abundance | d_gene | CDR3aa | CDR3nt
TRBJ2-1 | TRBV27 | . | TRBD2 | CASSLFARGGNEQFF | TGTGCCAGCAGTTTATTTGCGCGGGGGGGGAATGAGCAGTTCTTC
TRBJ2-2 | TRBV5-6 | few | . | CASSLEGTLEDRNTGELFF | TGTGCCAGCAGCTTGGAGGGAACCCTCGAGGACAGAAACACCGGGGAGCTGTTTTTT
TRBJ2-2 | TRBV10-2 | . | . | CASSEFPLFTGELFF | TGCGCCAGCAGTGAGTTCCCCCTATTCACCGGGGAGCTGTTTTTT
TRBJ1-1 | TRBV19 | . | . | CASRSLGGVNTEAFF | TGTGCCAGTCGCTCCTTGGGGGGAGTTAACACTGAAGCTTTCTTT
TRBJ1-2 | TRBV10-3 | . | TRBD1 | CAISPGGYGYTF | TGTGCCATCAGCCCAGGGGGCTATGGCTACACCTTC
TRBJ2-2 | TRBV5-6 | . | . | CASSLSGGELFF | TGTGCCAGCAGCTTGTCGGGCGGGGAGCTGTTTTTT
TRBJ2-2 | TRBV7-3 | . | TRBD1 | CASSFRQGANTGELFF | TGTGCCAGCAGCTTCCGACAGGGGGCGAACACCGGGGAGCTGTTTTTT
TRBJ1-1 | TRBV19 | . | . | CASTVQNLMNTEAFF | TGTGCCAGTACAGTACAGAACTTGATGAACACTGAAGCTTTCTTT
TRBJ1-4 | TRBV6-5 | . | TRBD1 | CASSTQGNHEKLFF | TGTGCCAGCAGTACACAGGGGAACCATGAAAAACTGTTTTTT
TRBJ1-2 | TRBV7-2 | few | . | CASSLEGVGYTF | TGTGCCAGCAGCTTAGAAGGGGTCGGCTACACCTTC
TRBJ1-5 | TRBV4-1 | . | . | CASSQGAGRRGYSNQPQHF | TGCGCCAGCAGCCAAGGGGCAGGCCGTAGGGGATATAGCAATCAGCCCCAGCATTTT
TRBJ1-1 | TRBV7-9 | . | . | CASSSLGGLGDEAFF | TGTGCCAGCAGCTCCTTAGGAGGCCTGGGAGACGAAGCTTTCTTT
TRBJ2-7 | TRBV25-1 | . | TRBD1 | CASSESGRGLEQYF | TGTGCCAGCAGTGAATCGGGCAGGGGGCTTGAGCAGTACTTC
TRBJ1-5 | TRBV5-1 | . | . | CASSLAGGYNQPQHF | TGCGCCAGCAGCTTGGCCGGGGGGTATAATCAGCCCCAGCATTTT
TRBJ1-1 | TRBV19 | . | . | CASSPTVLNTEAFF | TGTGCCAGTAGTCCGACAGTACTTAACACTGAAGCTTTCTTT
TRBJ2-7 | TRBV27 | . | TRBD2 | CASSSPGLLTNEQYF | TGTGCCAGCAGTTCACCGGGACTACTGACGAACGAGCAGTACTTC
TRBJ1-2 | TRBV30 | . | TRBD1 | CAWKEGTGRAYGYTF | TGTGCCTGGAAGGAAGGGACAGGGCGCGCCTATGGCTACACCTTC
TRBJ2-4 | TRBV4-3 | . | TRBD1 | CASSPEWTGGGENIQYF | TGCGCCAGCAGCCCCGAATGGACAGGGGGCGGGGAGAACATTCAGTACTTC
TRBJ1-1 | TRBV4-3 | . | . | CASSQEDGRNTEAFF | TGCGCCAGCAGCCAGGAGGACGGGAGAAACACTGAAGCTTTCTTT
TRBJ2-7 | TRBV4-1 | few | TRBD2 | CASSQGGAGVYEQYF | TGCGCCAGCAGCCAAGGAGGGGCGGGGGTCTACGAGCAGTACTTC
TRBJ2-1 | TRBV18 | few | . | CASARQNNEQFF | TGTGCCAGCGCTAGACAGAACAATGAGCAGTTCTTC
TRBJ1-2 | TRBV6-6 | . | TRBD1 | CASSDRGVYGYTF | TGTGCCAGCAGCGACAGGGGCGTCTATGGCTACACCTTC
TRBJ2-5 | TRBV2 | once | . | CASSDRETQYF | TGTGCCAGCAGTGATCGAGAGACCCAGTACTTC
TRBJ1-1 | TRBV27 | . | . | CASRTDLNTEAFF | TGTGCCAGCAGGACAGACCTGAACACTGAAGCTTTCTTT
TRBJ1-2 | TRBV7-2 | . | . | CASSRGRGARLMDGYTF | TGTGCCAGCAGCCGAGGGAGGGGCGCCCGTTTAATGGATGGCTACACCTTC
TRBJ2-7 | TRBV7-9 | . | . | CASSFSGYEQYF | TGTGCCAGCAGCTTTAGCGGCTACGAGCAGTACTTC
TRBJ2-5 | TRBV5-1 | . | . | CASSAQGTLQETQYF | TGCGCCAGCAGCGCCCAAGGGACACTCCAAGAGACCCAGTACTTC
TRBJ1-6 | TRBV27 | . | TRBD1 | CASSPRTGSYSPLHF | TGTGCCAGCAGTCCCCGGACAGGTTCTTATTCACCCCTCCACTTT
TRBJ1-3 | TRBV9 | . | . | CASSLKTGGTGNTIYF | TGTGCCAGCAGCTTAAAGACGGGAGGAACTGGAAACACCATATATTTT
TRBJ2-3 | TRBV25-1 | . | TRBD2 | CASRGSRKSGGTDTQYF | TGTGCCAGCAGGGGGTCCAGGAAGAGCGGGGGCACAGATACGCAGTATTTT
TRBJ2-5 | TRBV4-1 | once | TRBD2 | CASSPPLAGGQETQYF | TGCGCCAGCAGCCCGCCCCTAGCGGGGGGTCAAGAGACCCAGTACTTC
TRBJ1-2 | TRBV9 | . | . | CASNSGTSRGYTF | TGTGCCAGCAACTCAGGGACTTCTCGCGGCTACACCTTC
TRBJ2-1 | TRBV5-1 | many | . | CASSPQGAQGDEQFF | TGCGCCAGCAGCCCACAGGGTGCTCAGGGCGATGAGCAGTTCTTC
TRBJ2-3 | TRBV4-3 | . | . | CASSQGGVFTDTQYF | TGCGCCAGCAGCCAAGGGGGGGTGTTCACAGATACGCAGTATTTT
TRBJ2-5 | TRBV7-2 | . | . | CASSFQGQETQYF | TGTGCCAGCAGCTTTCAGGGACAAGAGACCCAGTACTTC
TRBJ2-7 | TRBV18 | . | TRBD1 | CASSPGTAKGNEQYF | TGTGCCAGCTCACCGGGGACAGCCAAAGGCAACGAGCAGTACTTC
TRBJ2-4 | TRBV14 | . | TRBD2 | CASSALAGGVKNIQYF | TGTGCCAGCAGCGCTCTAGCGGGGGGGGTCAAAAACATTCAGTACTTC
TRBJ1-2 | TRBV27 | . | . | CASSGRGYGYTF | TGTGCCAGCAGTGGAAGGGGCTATGGCTACACCTTC
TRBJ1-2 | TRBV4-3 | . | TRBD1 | CASSQGTGTGLIYGYTF | TGCGCCAGCAGCCAAGGGACCGGGACAGGACTAATCTATGGCTACACCTTC
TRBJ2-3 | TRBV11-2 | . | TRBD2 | CASSDPGGPRKDTQYF | TGTGCCAGCAGCGATCCGGGGGGGCCGAGGAAAGATACGCAGTATTTT
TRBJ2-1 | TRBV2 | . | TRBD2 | CASSGAQRGFYEQFF | TGTGCCAGCAGTGGAGCTCAGCGGGGTTTCTATGAGCAGTTCTTC
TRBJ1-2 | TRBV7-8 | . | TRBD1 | CASSLQGNYGYTF | TGTGCCAGCAGCCTACAGGGGAACTATGGCTACACCTTC
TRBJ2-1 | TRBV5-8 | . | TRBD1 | CASSLDRVRDNEQFF | TGTGCCAGCAGCTTAGACAGGGTCCGGGACAATGAGCAGTTCTTC
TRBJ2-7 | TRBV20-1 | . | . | CSGGVAYEQYF | TGCAGTGGGGGGGTGGCCTACGAGCAGTACTTC
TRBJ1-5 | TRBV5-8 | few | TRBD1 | CASSLGTGGPGSDQPQHF | TGTGCCAGCAGCCTGGGGACAGGGGGTCCCGGGAGCGATCAGCCCCAGCATTTT
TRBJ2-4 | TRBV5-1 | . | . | CASSAGGAKNIQYF | TGCGCCAGCAGCGCCGGGGGAGCCAAAAACATTCAGTACTTC
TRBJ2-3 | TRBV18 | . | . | CASSPRDTDTQYF | TGTGCCAGCTCACCGCGGGACACAGATACGCAGTATTTT
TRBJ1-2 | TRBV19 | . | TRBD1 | CASSIPGQIRGYTF | TGTGCCAGTAGTATTCCGGGACAGATACGTGGCTACACCTTC
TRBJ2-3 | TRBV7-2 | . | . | CASRGPTDTQYF | TGTGCCAGCAGGGGCCCCACAGATACGCAGTATTTT
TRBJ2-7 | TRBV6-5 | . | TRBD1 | CASRPGQGAWEQYF | TGTGCCAGCAGACCCGGACAGGGGGCTTGGGAGCAGTACTTC
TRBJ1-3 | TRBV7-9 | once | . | CASSLRGAGVSGNTIYF | TGTGCCAGCAGCTTAAGAGGTGCAGGGGTATCTGGAAACACCATATATTTT